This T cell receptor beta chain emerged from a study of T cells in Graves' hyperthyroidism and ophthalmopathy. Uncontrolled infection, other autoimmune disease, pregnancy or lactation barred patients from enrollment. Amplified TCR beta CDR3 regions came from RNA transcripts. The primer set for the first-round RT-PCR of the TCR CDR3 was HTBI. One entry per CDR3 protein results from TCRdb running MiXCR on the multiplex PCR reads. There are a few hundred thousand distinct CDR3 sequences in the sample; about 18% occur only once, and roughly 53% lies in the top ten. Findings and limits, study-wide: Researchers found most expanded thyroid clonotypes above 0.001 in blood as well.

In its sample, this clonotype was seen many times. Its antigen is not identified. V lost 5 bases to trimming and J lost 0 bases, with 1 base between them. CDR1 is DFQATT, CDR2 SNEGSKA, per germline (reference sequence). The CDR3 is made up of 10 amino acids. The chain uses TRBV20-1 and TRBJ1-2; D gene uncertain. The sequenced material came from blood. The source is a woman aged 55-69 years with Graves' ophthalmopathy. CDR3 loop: CSASNYGYTF. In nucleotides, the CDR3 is TGCAGTGCTTCTAACTATGGCTACACCTTC.